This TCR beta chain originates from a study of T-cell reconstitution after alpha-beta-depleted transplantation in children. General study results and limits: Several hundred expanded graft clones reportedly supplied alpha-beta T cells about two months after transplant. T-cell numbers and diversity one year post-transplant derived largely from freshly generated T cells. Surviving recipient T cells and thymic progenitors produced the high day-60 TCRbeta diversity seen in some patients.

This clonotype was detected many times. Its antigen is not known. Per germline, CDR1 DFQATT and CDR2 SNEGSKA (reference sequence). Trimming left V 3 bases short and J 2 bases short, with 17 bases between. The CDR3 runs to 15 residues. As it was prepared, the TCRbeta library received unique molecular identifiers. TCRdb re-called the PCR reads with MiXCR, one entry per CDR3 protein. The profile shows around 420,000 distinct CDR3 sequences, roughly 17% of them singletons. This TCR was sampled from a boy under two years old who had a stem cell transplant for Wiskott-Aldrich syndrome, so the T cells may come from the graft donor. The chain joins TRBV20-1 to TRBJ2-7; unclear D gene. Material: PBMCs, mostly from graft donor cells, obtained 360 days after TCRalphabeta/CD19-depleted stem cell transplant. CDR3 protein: CSASSLQRSTYEQYF. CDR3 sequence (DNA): TGCAGTGCTAGCTCTTTGCAGAGAAGCACCTACGAGCAGTACTTC.